One and the same sample provided the 16 T cell receptor beta chains below, sequenced in a study of T cells in Graves' hyperthyroidism and ophthalmopathy (dated by TCRdb to between 2018 and 2021). The library was obtained by multiplex PCR. The instrument given in TCRdb is Illumina HiSeq 2000. The TCR beta CDR3 regions were amplified from the RNA transcripts. The first round of RT-PCR for the TCR CDR3 was performed with the HTBI primer set and the Qiagen OneStep RT-PCR kit. TCRdb cleaned the public reads at Q25 with fastp, built clones with MiXCR and kept in-frame beta chains. For every CDR3 protein sequence, its rows merge into one entry that carries the most common genes and DNA. The sample table shows roughly 840,000 distinct CDR3 sequences, and approximately 40% are seen once. Clones ranked in the top ten supply about 9% of the sample. Sequenced input: blood. These receptors came from a man aged 18 to 30 with Graves' hyperthyroidism.

V gene TRBV6-5 combines with J gene TRBJ2-2; weak D call: TRBD2 (5 bases). V gave up 8 bases and J gave up 1 base, with 11 bases separating them. Germline CDR1 and CDR2: MNHEY and SVGAGI. The CDR3 is made up of 14 amino acids. CDR3 region: CASGLRGNTGELFF. The CDR3 DNA reads TGTGCCAGCGGACTCAGAGGGAACACCGGGGAGCTGTTTTTT.

The rearrangement joins TRBV7-3 to TRBJ2-7; 8 positions match TRBD2. The CDR3 spans 14 residues. CDR1 and CDR2 from the germline V gene are SGHTA and FQGTGA. V lost 7 bases and J lost 7; bases outside the gene matches: 12. The CDR3 sequence: CASTRGGGRDEQYF. The CDR3 DNA reads TGTGCCAGCACCAGAGGCGGGGGGCGAGATGAGCAGTACTTC. Looking up the rest from reference TRBV7-3 and TRBJ2-7 gives the full variable domain: GAGVSQTPSNKVTEKGKYVELRCDPISGHTALYWYRQSLGQGPEFLIYFQGTGAADDSGLPNDRFFAVRPEGSVSTLKIQRTERGDSAVYLCASTRGGGRDEQYFGPGTRLTVT.

The chain combines TRBV7-9 with TRBJ1-5; D remains ambiguous. Trimming cost V 1 base and J 14 bases, with 15 bases left between them. The CDR3 totals 13 residues. Germline V gene data show CDR1 as SEHNR and CDR2 as FQNEAQ (reference sequence). CDR3 region: CASSLGLGSYEHF. The CDR3 nucleotides read TGTGCCAGCAGCTTAGGGCTAGGGTCCTACGAGCATTTT.

This clonotype has more than one count but fewer than ten. The rearrangement uses TRBV10-3 and TRBJ1-4; D gene uncertain. The CDR3 sequence is 15 residues long. Trimming took 10 bases from V and 0 from J, leaving 15 bases between them. CDR1 is ENHRY, CDR2 SYGVKD, per germline. CDR3 DNA: TGTGCCAGCACCGCATCGGAGGCAACTAATGAAAAACTGTTTTTT. Amino acid sequence: CASTASEATNEKLFF.

This clonotype came up many times. This chain connects TRBV12-3 or TRBV12-4 to TRBJ1-2, with D uncertain. V was shortened by 6 bases and J by 2 bases, with 4 bases between the two germline ends. The CDR3 loop spans 11 amino acids. DNA of the CDR3: TGTGCCAGCAGCTTAAACTATGGCTACACCTTC. This codes for CASSLNYGYTF.

This clonotype occurred many times. The chain recombines TRBV19 with TRBJ2-7; 10 bases fit TRBD1. The CDR3 totals 15 residues. V dropped 5 bases and J dropped 2; count of bases not matched to a gene: 6. Germline V gene data show CDR1 as LNHDA and CDR2 as SQIVND (reference sequence). CDR3 loop: CASSGTGQGPYEQYF. The CDR3 bases are TGTGCCAGTAGTGGAACGGGACAGGGGCCCTACGAGCAGTACTTC.

This clonotype showed up just a few times. The chain has TRBV19 and TRBJ1-1; D unresolved. Looked up from germline, CDR1 is LNHDA and CDR2 is SQIVND (reference sequence). Deletions cut 7 bases from V and 0 bases from J, with 18 bases between. This CDR3 is 16 amino acids long. CDR3 DNA: TGTGCCAGTACCCCCCCCCATAGCGGAGTGAACACTGAAGCTTTCTTT. Protein: CASTPPHSGVNTEAFF.

This clonotype was found a few times. The rearrangement uses TRBV19 and TRBJ1-5; D possibly corresponds to TRBD1 (5 bases). This CDR3 is built from 16 residues. The germline V gene encodes CDR1 LNHDA and CDR2 SQIVND (reference sequence). V lost 3 bases and J lost 4, with 16 bases in between. In DNA, the CDR3 is TGTGCCAGTAGTATTCGGGGGAGGAGGGTTAATCAGCCCCAGCATTTT. Translating it yields CASSIRGRRVNQPQHF.

CDR3 sequence: CASSLGTGYNTF. CDR3 coding DNA: TGTGCCAGCAGTCTGGGGACAGGTTATAACACCTTC. The rearrangement joins TRBV12-3 or TRBV12-4 to TRBJ1-2; 8 bases line up with TRBD1. The CDR3 loop spans 12 amino acids. With 5 bases clipped from V and 12 bases from J, the junction kept 8 bases outside the gene matches.

The chain joins TRBV19 to TRBJ1-1; D uncertain. The CDR3 is made up of 13 amino acids. The germline gives CDR1 LNHDA, CDR2 SQIVND (reference sequence). V lost 3 bases to trimming and J lost 1 base, with 6 bases between them. CDR3 nucleotides: TGTGCCAGTAGTATTTGGGAGAACACTGAAGCTTTCTTT. Translating it yields CASSIWENTEAFF.

This clonotype was counted a few times. This chain uses TRBV9 with TRBJ2-2; 9 nucleotides agree with TRBD2. This CDR3 is 16 amino acids long. With 4 bases clipped from V and 1 base from J, the junction kept 5 bases outside the gene matches. Germline-derived CDR1 and CDR2 are SGDLS and YYNGEE. CDR3 nucleotide sequence: TGTGCCAGCAGCCGAAGACTAGCGGTGAACACCGGGGAGCTGTTTTTT. Encoded protein: CASSRRLAVNTGELFF.

This clonotype came up many times. The genes are TRBV2 and TRBJ1-6, with D unresolved. The CDR3 covers 14 residues. The germline V gene encodes CDR1 SNHLY and CDR2 FYNNEI. With 6 bases removed from V and 7 bases from J, the gap between germline ends came to 13 bases. In DNA, the CDR3 is TGTGCCAGCAGCCAAAGGTCGGTCAATTCACCCCTCCACTTT. It yields the protein CASSQRSVNSPLHF. Full variable domain (remainder filled in from reference TRBV2 and TRBJ1-6): EPEVTQTPSHQVTQMGQEVILRCVPISNHLYFYWYRQILGQKVEFLVSFYNNEISEKSEIFDDQFSVERPDGSNFTLKIRSTKLEDSAMYFCASSQRSVNSPLHFGNGTRLTVT.

This clonotype was detected ten times or more. The genes are TRBV29-1 and TRBJ2-7; 9 bases align to TRBD2. The V gene end was trimmed by 4 bases and the J gene end by 7 bases; junction bases not matched to a gene: 8. Germline lookup yields CDR1 SQVTM and CDR2 ANQGSEA. This CDR3 is 13 amino acids long. DNA of the CDR3: TGCAGCGTTGTACGAGCGGGGGGATGGGAGCAGTACTTC. Its protein is CSVVRAGGWEQYF.

The chain joins TRBV29-1 to TRBJ1-2, with a tentative D call TRBD1 (6 bases). The CDR3 totals 15 residues. The germline V gene has CDR1 SQVTM and CDR2 ANQGSEA. V lost 7 bases to trimming and J lost 5 bases, with 23 bases between them. CDR3 DNA: TGCAGCGGGTACCTCAGGGGAACCGACCTGTATGGCTACACCTTC. Translated, it gives CSGYLRGTDLYGYTF.

Ten or more counts support this clonotype. The chain has TRBV19 and TRBJ1-5, with D unclear. The CDR3 covers 14 residues. The V gene lost 6 bases and the J gene lost 0 bases, with 9 bases spanning the gap. Germline V gene lookup returns CDR1 LNHDA and CDR2 SQIVND (reference sequence). CDR3 bases: TGTGCCAGTAGCTACGGCTATAGCAATCAGCCCCAGCATTTT. This gives the protein CASSYGYSNQPQHF.

As for this clonotype: The CDR3 ends on some other residue instead of the conserved phenylalanine or tryptophan, so this is likely a read error. The CDR3 region is CASKGQGNQPQHL. The CDR3, as DNA: TGTGCCAGCAAGGGACAGGGCAATCAGCCCCAGCATTTG. The rearrangement uses TRBV12-3 or TRBV12-4 and TRBJ1-5; 8 nucleotides align to TRBD1. Trimming at V came to 7 bases and at J to 2 bases, leaving 1 base not matched to a gene. CDR3 length: 13 residues.